Following are 25 T cell receptor beta chains from one sample sequenced in a study of shared clonotypes between healthy human individuals. This table comes from immunoSEQ multiplex PCR, and its TCRdb copy is limited to in-frame clones, with some not included. The sample yields 2.3 million or so clones, more than 80% seen once. The sequenced sample was naive CD4+ T cells from PBMCs. Subset in this sample: CD45RA+ positively selected. These receptors all stem from a man between 18 and 29 years old in good health. Some clones in this sample may be carry-over from other donors' samples.

The V and J genes are TRBV7-3 and TRBJ2-5; the D gene is possibly TRBD2 (6 bases). The germline V gene encodes CDR1 SGHTA and CDR2 FQGTGA. The CDR3 length is 14 residues. Trimming removed 2 bases at V and 2 bases at J, with 9 bases between. DNA for the CDR3: TGTGCCAGCAGCTTACTAGCGAATCAAGAGACCCAGTACTTC. The encoded protein is CASSLLANQETQYF.

This sequence joins TRBV1 and TRBJ2-7. TRBV1 is a pseudogene segment. The CDR3 consists of 13 residues. The CDR3 DNA follows: TGCACCAGCAGCCCTACGGGCGGCAGGGAGCAGTACTTC. This encodes CTSSPTGGREQYF.

This chain uses TRBV15 with TRBJ2-1, with 14 bases matching TRBD2. V lost 5 bases, J lost 8 bases, and 11 bases stayed unmatched. The germline CDR1 and CDR2 sequences are LNHNV and YYDKDF (reference sequence). This CDR3 is built from 17 residues. The CDR3 DNA reads TGTGCCACCAGCGCGCGCTTCGGGACTAGCGGGAGCGATGAGCAGTTCTTC. This encodes CATSARFGTSGSDEQFF.

The chain carries TRBV19 and TRBJ2-5, with no clear D. V gave up 5 bases and J gave up 3 bases, with 10 bases separating them. The CDR3 length is 13 residues. Germline CDR1 reads LNHDA; CDR2 reads SQIVND (reference sequence). The CDR3 bases are TGTGCCAGTAGTCACAGAATGGAAGAGACCCAGTACTTC. It is translated as CASSHRMEETQYF.

The chain recombines TRBV27 with TRBJ1-1; perhaps TRBD1 as D (6 bases). Germline V gene sequence: CDR1 MNHEY, CDR2 SMNVEV (reference sequence). The CDR3 has 14 amino acids. The V end lost 5 bases, the J end lost 5 bases, and 15 bases lay between the germline ends. For the CDR3, the DNA is TGTGCCAGCAGTGGACTCAGGGGAAGGACTGAAGCTTTCTTT. Translated, it gives CASSGLRGRTEAFF.

This rearrangement joins TRBV29-1 to TRBJ2-3; 8 bases agree with TRBD2. The CDR3 is made up of 13 amino acids. CDR1 and CDR2 from the germline V gene are SQVTM and ANQGSEA. J was trimmed by 3 bases and V by 6 bases; bases with no gene match: 5. The CDR3 nucleotides are TGCAGCGTGGGACTAGGAGTAACAGATACGCAGTATTTT. It is translated as CSVGLGVTDTQYF.

The chain recombines TRBV2 with TRBJ2-1; tentative D call: TRBD2 (6 bases). The CDR3 length is 17 residues. Trimming stripped 7 bases from V and 0 bases from J, with 19 bases between. Looked up from germline, CDR1 is SNHLY and CDR2 is FYNNEI. CDR3 DNA: TGTGCCAGCAAAATCGGCGCAAGCGGGTACTCCTACAATGAGCAGTTCTTC. It translates to CASKIGASGYSYNEQFF.

The chain recombines TRBV4-2 with TRBJ2-1; 7 nucleotides match TRBD2. The CDR3 is 15 amino acids. With V trimmed by 1 base and J by 9 bases, 9 bases remained unmatched. The V gene's germline CDR1 is LGHNA and CDR2 YNFKEQ. The CDR3 protein is CASSQVAGEGGEQFF. The CDR3 DNA is TGTGCCAGCAGCCAAGTGGCGGGAGAGGGCGGTGAGCAGTTCTTC.

This chain joins TRBV6-6 and TRBJ1-4; a weak D match, TRBD1 (6 bases). The V and J ends lost 4 bases and 7 bases respectively, with 13 bases between them. Per the germline V gene, CDR1 is MNHNY and CDR2 is SVGAGI (reference sequence). This CDR3 contains 14 residues. The DNA for the CDR3 is TGTGCCAGCAGTTCGGGGGCGGTCGGTGAAAAACTGTTTTTT. Residues: CASSSGAVGEKLFF.

The rearrangement links TRBV6-5 to TRBJ2-7; possibly TRBD1 for D (6 bases). From germline, CDR1 is MNHEY and CDR2 SVGAGI. The length of the CDR3 is 13 residues. Between the trimmed V and J ends, which lost 6 bases and 2 bases, there was a span of 11 bases. The CDR3 bases are TGTGCCAGCAGCGGAACAGGGACCTACGAGCAGTACTTC. It encodes CASSGTGTYEQYF.

This sequence joins TRBV10-3 and TRBJ1-5; tentatively, D is TRBD1 (5 bases). CDR1 and CDR2 from the germline V gene are ENHRY and SYGVKD. Deletions cut 0 bases from V and 0 bases from J, with 12 bases between. The CDR3 runs 17 residues. Written as DNA, the CDR3 is TGTGCCATCAGTGAGTCGGGACGGTTATATAGCAATCAGCCCCAGCATTTT. As protein: CAISESGRLYSNQPQHF.

J is TRBJ2-1 and V is TRBV11-3, with D perhaps matching TRBD2 (6 bases). Trimming left V 5 bases short and J 4 bases short, with 9 bases between. The CDR3 is 13 amino acids. From germline, CDR1 is SGHNT and CDR2 YENEEA. CDR3 sequence: CASSAGPYNEQFF. The DNA for the CDR3 is TGTGCCAGCAGCGCGGGACCTTACAATGAGCAGTTCTTC.

V usage is TRBV7-6 and J usage is TRBJ2-2; a weak D match, TRBD2 (6 bases). The CDR3 sequence is 15 residues long. Germline lookup yields CDR1 SGHVS and CDR2 FNYEAQ. The ends were cut back, 6 bases at V and 7 bases at J, with 18 bases in the middle. Here the CDR3 reads CASRPGLSFGGELFF. In DNA form, the CDR3 reads TGTGCCAGCAGACCCGGACTATCGTTTGGCGGGGAGCTGTTTTTT.

This chain links TRBV7-3 with TRBJ1-2; possibly TRBD1 for D (6 bases). The V end was cut by 5 bases, the J end by 2 bases, with 12 bases between. The germline V gene has CDR1 SGHTA and CDR2 FQGTGA. The CDR3 has 14 residues. The CDR3 sequence: CASSPGAVNYGYTF. CDR3 in DNA: TGTGCCAGCAGCCCGGGGGCGGTAAACTATGGCTACACCTTC.

Only one count was recorded for this clone. The chain is built from TRBV5-5 and TRBJ2-7; 13 bases line up with TRBD2. Germline CDR1 and CDR2: SGHKS and YYEKEE (reference sequence). The trim removed 2 bases at V and 2 bases at J, leaving 4 bases unmatched. The CDR3 loop spans 16 amino acids. The CDR3 here is CASSFQTSGGAYEQYF. The CDR3 DNA reads TGTGCCAGCAGCTTCCAAACTAGCGGGGGGGCCTACGAGCAGTACTTC. The variable domain in full, completed from reference TRBV5-5 and TRBJ2-7, reads DAGVTQSPTHLIKTRGQQVTLRCSPISGHKSVSWYQQVLGQGPQFIFQYYEKEERGRGNFPDRFSARQFPNYSSELNVNALLLGDSALYLCASSFQTSGGAYEQYFGPGTRLTVT.

This chain connects TRBV2 to TRBJ2-5; unclear D gene. Trimming took 6 bases from V and 5 from J, leaving 10 bases between them. Germline CDR1 reads SNHLY; CDR2 reads FYNNEI. This CDR3 is built from 12 residues. CDR3 sequence: CASSARLETQYF. The CDR3 nucleotides read TGTGCCAGCAGCGCCCGCTTGGAGACCCAGTACTTC.

The chain joins TRBV18 to TRBJ1-1; 7 positions match TRBD1. There are 15 residues in the CDR3. The junction had 4 bases not matched to a gene; V was cut back by 3 bases and J by 0 bases. Germline V gene data show CDR1 as KGHSH and CDR2 as LQKENI. CDR3 protein: CASSPGDSLNTEAFF. CDR3 nucleotide sequence: TGTGCCAGCTCACCCGGGGACAGCTTGAACACTGAAGCTTTCTTT.

V and J are TRBV4-2 and TRBJ2-1; 11 bases are a match to TRBD2. Per germline, CDR1 LGHNA and CDR2 YNFKEQ. This CDR3 region has 16 residues. V shed 3 bases and J 3 bases; nucleotides not matched to a gene: 4. CDR3 sequence reads: CASSHATSGSYNEQFF. The CDR3 coding sequence is TGTGCCAGCAGCCACGCAACTAGCGGGAGCTACAATGAGCAGTTCTTC.

The rearrangement uses TRBV4-3 and TRBJ2-7, with 10 bases lining up with TRBD1. Trimming at V came to 4 bases and at J to 4 bases, leaving 16 bases not matched to a gene. The germline V gene has CDR1 LGHNA and CDR2 YSLEER. The CDR3 has 18 amino acids. CDR3 nucleotides: TGCGCCAGCAGCCGGATAGGGTACCCCGGGACAGGGGTGTACGAGCAGTACTTC. Encoded protein: CASSRIGYPGTGVYEQYF.

The chain uses TRBV28 and TRBJ2-7; D call uncertain. Trimming cost V 5 bases and J 0 bases, with 14 bases left between them. Germline CDR1 is MDHEN and CDR2 is SYDVKM. CDR3 length: 15 residues. The CDR3 here is CASSPPLAVSYEQYF. In DNA, the CDR3 is TGTGCCAGCAGTCCCCCCTTGGCGGTCTCCTACGAGCAGTACTTC.

The chain employs TRBV27 and TRBJ1-1; D perhaps matches TRBD1 (6 bases). CDR3 length: 18 residues. V was cut by 5 bases and J by 2 bases, with 24 bases left in between. Looked up from germline, CDR1 is MNHEY and CDR2 is SMNVEV (reference sequence). The CDR3 region is CASSLISTLGGANTEAFF. CDR3 nucleotide sequence: TGTGCCAGCAGTCTCATCTCAACCCTAGGGGGGGCTAACACTGAAGCTTTCTTT.

The rearrangement joins TRBV30 to TRBJ1-2, with 8 bases identical to TRBD1. Germline lookup yields CDR1 GTSNPN and CDR2 SVGIG (reference sequence). The CDR3 is 15 amino acids. V lost 0 bases to trimming and J lost 4 bases; unmatched junction nucleotides: 7. The CDR3 coding sequence is TGTGCCTGGAGTGTACGGGCAGGGGGCGCCTATGGCTACACCTTC. This sequence encodes CAWSVRAGGAYGYTF.

The sample holds one count of this clone. The chain couples TRBV6-1 to TRBJ1-2; D is undetermined. Germline V gene lookup returns CDR1 MNHNS and CDR2 SASEGT. Trimming left V 6 bases short and J 5 bases short, with 13 bases between. CDR3 length equals 13 residues. CDR3 residues: CASSKGVGYGYTF. For the CDR3, the DNA is TGTGCCAGCAGCAAGGGAGTTGGGTATGGCTACACCTTC.

The rearrangement joins TRBV19 to TRBJ1-2, with a tentative D call TRBD1 (5 bases). V was shortened by 5 bases and J by 2 bases, with 18 bases between the two germline ends. This CDR3 is built from 16 residues. The germline CDR1 and CDR2 sequences are LNHDA and SQIVND (reference sequence). The CDR3 region is CASSSLQSGGNYGYTF. CDR3 DNA: TGTGCCAGTAGTTCACTGCAAAGCGGGGGGAACTATGGCTACACCTTC.

The J gene is TRBJ2-5, the V gene TRBV28; 8 positions agree with TRBD1. This CDR3 is built from 15 residues. V lost 1 base and J lost 3; bases outside the gene matches: 4. The germline V gene has CDR1 MDHEN and CDR2 SYDVKM. The CDR3 sequence: CASSLSRGQKETQYF. The CDR3, as DNA: TGTGCCAGCAGTTTATCCAGGGGGCAAAAAGAGACCCAGTACTTC.